This T cell receptor (beta chain) was identified during a study of shared clonotypes between healthy human individuals. At the level of the study: Per donor, three plates held CD4 naive cells, three held CD4 memory, two held CD8 naive and one held CD8 memory. General study points: The sampled material consisted only of blood, and tissue repertoires are likely to differ.

After removal of 0 bases from V and 4 bases from J, the junction contained 1 base not matched to a gene. The CDR3 sequence is 15 residues long. Germline values: CDR1 SGHNT, CDR2 YYREEE (reference sequence). This clone was seen only once. What it recognizes is unknown. The sample holds other DNA sequences that translate to the same CDR3. Each sample came from a Caucasian adult donor living in Nashville, Tennessee. CD4+ cells yielded CD45RA+ naive and CD45RA-negative memory subsets. Sequencing was performed with immunoSEQ multiplex PCR; in TCRdb, only in-frame clones are kept and a portion is missing. This table holds 1,500,000 or so clones, around 98.5% found once.

Sequenced input: naive CD4+ T cells sorted from blood. As for subset: CD45RA+ positively selected. The sequence was collected from a man aged 25 to 40 in good health. The chain joins TRBV5-4 to TRBJ1-4; TRBD1 matches at 9 bases. The CDR3 reads CASSLGGQGNEKLFF. CDR3 coding DNA: TGTGCCAGCAGCTTGGGGGGACAGGGTAATGAAAAACTGTTTTTT. The full variable domain, completed using reference TRBV5-4 and TRBJ1-4, is ETGVTQSPTHLIKTRGQQVTLRCSSQSGHNTVSWYQQALGQGPQFIFQYYREEENGRGNFPPRFSGLQFPNYSSELNVNALELDDSALYLCASSLGGQGNEKLFFGSGTQLSVL.